This T cell receptor (beta chain) is drawn from a study of cytomegalovirus exposure and HLA in healthy donors. Findings and caveats of the study: In a later analysis, common viral pathogens appeared linked to several of the most significant clusters.

PCR amplification relied on 60 Vbeta primers (plus 13 Jbeta primers). Clones were sequenced by immunoSEQ multiplex PCR, and TCRdb holds only the in-frame ones, with some missing. This table holds some 150,000 clones, 75% to 85% found once. This CDR3 contains 16 residues. Germline lookup yields CDR1 LGHNA and CDR2 YNFKEQ. V shed 1 base and J shed 3 bases, with 15 bases lying between them. Notes on this clone: Its antigen is unidentified.

This TCR came from a female donor in good health and CMV-seronegative. The J gene is TRBJ1-1, the V gene TRBV4-2; tentatively, D is TRBD1 (5 bases). The sequenced sample consisted of PBMCs. The CDR3 loop reads CASSQVPGGRDTEAFF. The CDR3 bases are TGTGCCAGCAGCCAAGTTCCGGGGGGGAGGGACACTGAAGCTTTCTTT.